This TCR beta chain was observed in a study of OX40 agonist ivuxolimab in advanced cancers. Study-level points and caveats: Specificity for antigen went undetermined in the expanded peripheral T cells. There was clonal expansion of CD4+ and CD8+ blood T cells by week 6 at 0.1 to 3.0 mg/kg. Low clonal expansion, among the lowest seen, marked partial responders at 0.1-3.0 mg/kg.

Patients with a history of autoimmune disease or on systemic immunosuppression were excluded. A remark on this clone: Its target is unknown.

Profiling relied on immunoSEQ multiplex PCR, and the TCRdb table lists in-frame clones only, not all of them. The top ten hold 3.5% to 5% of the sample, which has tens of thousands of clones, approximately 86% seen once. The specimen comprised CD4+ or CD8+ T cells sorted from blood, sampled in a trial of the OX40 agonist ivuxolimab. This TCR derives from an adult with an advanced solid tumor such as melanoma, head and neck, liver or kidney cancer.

The CDR3 DNA reads as TGTGCCAGTAGTACCGGGACGGCCCACTATGGCTACACCTTC. Its protein is CASSTGTAHYGYTF. The chain has TRBV19 and TRBJ1-2; weak D call: TRBD1 (5 bases). Trimming left V 4 bases short and J 3 bases short, with 12 bases between. Germline V gene lookup returns CDR1 LNHDA and CDR2 SQIVND (reference sequence). This CDR3 is 14 amino acids long.